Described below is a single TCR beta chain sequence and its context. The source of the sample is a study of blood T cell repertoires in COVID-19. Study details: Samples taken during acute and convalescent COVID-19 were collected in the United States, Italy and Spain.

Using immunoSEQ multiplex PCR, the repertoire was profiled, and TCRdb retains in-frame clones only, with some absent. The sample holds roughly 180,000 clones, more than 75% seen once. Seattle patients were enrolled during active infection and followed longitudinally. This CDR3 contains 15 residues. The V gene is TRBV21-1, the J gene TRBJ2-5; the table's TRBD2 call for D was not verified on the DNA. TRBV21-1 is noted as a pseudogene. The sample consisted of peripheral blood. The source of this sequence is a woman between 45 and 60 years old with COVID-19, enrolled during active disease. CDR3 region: CASSKEAGGWETQYF. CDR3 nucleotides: TGTGCCAGCAGCAAAGAAGCGGGGGGCTGGGAGACCCAGTACTTC.